This T cell receptor beta chain was recovered during a study of blood T cell repertoires in COVID-19. Overall study context: Specimens from acute and convalescent COVID-19 originated in the United States, Italy and Spain. Nucleic acid was either cDNA or gDNA, and it came from T cells, B-cell-depleted T cells, or PBMCs.

This clone was observed once. How the authors handled the data: Nucleated cell counts were estimated from reference gene primer amplification. Only in-frame clones appear in the TCRdb table, and some are missing; sequencing was by immunoSEQ multiplex PCR. The D gene and trimming were derived from the DNA, and the V and J assignments and clone size from that table. Here the sample spans 75,000 to 100,000 clones, 80% to 90% being singletons. Sequences were obtained from peripheral blood. The TCR comes from a human donor in a cohort sampled during active COVID-19.

This chain's CDR3 is CASRPPVYNEQFF. The CDR3 DNA sequence: TGTGCCAGCAGGCCCCCGGTGTACAATGAGCAGTTCTTC. This chain connects TRBV2 to TRBJ2-1; no definite D call. Germline CDR1 reads SNHLY; CDR2 reads FYNNEI. This CDR3 is built from 13 residues. Trimming stripped 6 bases from V and 4 bases from J, with 10 bases between.